This T cell receptor beta chain was obtained from a study of cytomegalovirus exposure and HLA in healthy donors (dated by TCRdb to 2016 to 2017). With respect to the entire study: According to an earlier analysis of several hundred of the donors, some 180 million T cells yielded 95 million to 140 million unique TCR beta sequences and 250 to 350 Gb of sequence data. A later analysis re-analyzed previously published TCR beta repertoires from approximately 670 donors and added high-resolution HLA genotyping to study TCR occurrence patterns. Of the 398 genotyped donors, over 65% fell in the genetic ancestry cluster associated with self-reported Caucasian donors. An early release that covered around 590 HLA-typed donors contained approximately 320 gigabases of sequencing data and tens of millions of unique TCR sequences. In a later genetic analysis, genome-wide SNP genotypes for about three fifths of the roughly 670 donors were used, and that subset was treated as a discovery cohort. An earlier analysis of some 500 of the donors used high-throughput TCR beta sequencing to judge whether each TCR beta V gene segment behaved as functional or pseudogenic. The study used immunosequencing to profile the T cell repertoires of 666 subjects and linked those repertoires to cytomegalovirus serostatus. Among roughly 400 genotyped donors of the cohort, an average of around 220,000 unique TCR beta nucleotide sequences was sequenced per donor, of which about 18% were non-productive. The study aimed to test whether signatures of past pathogen exposure could be identified by cataloging public T cell receptors. Several DR-DQ haplotypes were treated as single units for association and clustering because of strong linkage in the cohort. To predict cytomegalovirus infection status, the study combined high-throughput TCR immunosequencing, statistical association of individual TCRs with disease status, and machine learning. In the later analysis, no new phenotypic data were used to find candidate immune exposures; instead, reliance was placed on TCR beta sequences and their occurrence across donors. Class I and class II HLA loci were covered by the typing at four-digit resolution. Besides the first cohort of 550 to 750 subjects, a separate validation cohort made up of 95 to 150 different subjects was used. All discovery cohort repertoires had been generated using a single sequencing platform. The number of typed donors differed by locus: about 629-630 for A, B, C, DRB1 and DQB1; 522 for DQA1; roughly 600 for DPA1; and 450 to 480 for DPB1. Alongside the repertoire data, information on donor age, sex, ethnicity and CMV serostatus was compiled.

Overall study outcomes, separate from this receptor: A later analysis reported that several top co-occurrence clusters appeared linked to parvovirus B19, influenza, CMV and Epstein-Barr virus. Some IMGT-functional V segments, including TRBV6-2 and TRBV6-3, could not be distinguished by the 87-base-pair reads and were therefore excluded. In an earlier analysis of roughly 560 of the donors, most TCR beta V segments were observed in productive rearrangements about 87% or about 30% of the time, broadly matching IMGT annotations. A further reported finding was that TCR beta sequences accurately predicted the HLA-A and HLA-B alleles for most subjects in the first cohort. A group of highly shared sequence variants was considered likely to be a technical artifact of the sequencing pipeline. It was suggested by the authors that the approach could potentially be generalized to other disease states and immunological phenotypes. The earlier analysis of about 600 of the donors excluded approximately 15 rarely observed V segments, including chromosome 9 orphons, because counts were too low. Linkage disequilibrium might explain the correlated functional status among segregating V segments, but an unknown experimental factor could not be excluded. A total of 164 TCR beta chains were listed by the study as associated with cytomegalovirus. CMV serostatus was the only immune exposure information available for the cohort. Compared with the approximately 670-donor mean, donors in an Asian-associated ancestry cluster had fewer N-insertions in productive TCRs, according to a later genetic analysis. Cytomegalovirus status was reported to be diagnosed by the classifier with high specificity and sensitivity in both the original and validation cohorts. When HLA alleles, especially DR and DQ, strongly co-occurred, TCR associations were difficult to assign to individual alleles. Sequencing depth was assumed to be roughly uniform across donors in the presence/absence analyses, though that assumption may not hold. While some public TCRs were present in many individuals, most TCR sequences turned up only very rarely across donors. This cohort had only TCR beta chains sequenced, and the lack of alpha or paired-chain data limited which features could be detected. Because HLA typing was missing for some donors at each locus, association tests included only the typed subset. In a later analysis, most CMV-associated TCR beta chains were found to appear HLA-restricted, with HLA associations seemingly driven largely by CMV exposure. In a later analysis, 16,951 TCR beta sequences were associated with specific HLA alleles at a false discovery rate of 0.05. Three of the identified cytomegalovirus-associated TCR beta chains were confirmed in vitro to be specific for cytomegalovirus antigens. In a later analysis, TCR association rates were found to vary across HLA loci, with the most associated TCRs seen for DRB1 alleles and the fewest for HLA-C alleles. In a later analysis, HLA-associated TCR beta chains showed more clonal expansion and lower generation probabilities than non-associated chains that were equally common. V-gene and J-gene trimming of TCR beta chains was associated with a missense DCLRE1C variant in a later genetic analysis, and the association was replicated in an independent cohort.

In this sample, this clone turned up once. Its antigen is not yet known. No base quality values were provided; no much bigger clone lies one nucleotide off. The cohort was made up of 666 healthy bone marrow donors. At the time of sampling, every cohort member was nominally healthy, though immune exposures that went unrecorded were likely present. The donor tested CMV seropositive and was one of the 289 seropositive cohort members. Each donor provided a peripheral blood sample, and peripheral blood mononuclear cells were used for TCR beta sequencing. The Qiagen DNeasy Blood Extraction Kit was used to extract genomic DNA from the blood cell samples. V lost 0 bases and J lost 3 bases; the stretch between them is 12 bases long. As encoded in the germline V gene (reference sequence), CDR1 is LNHDA while CDR2 is SQIVND. The CDR3 sequence holds 16 residues, the cysteine and phenylalanine included. Only CDR3 DNA remains: 48 bases, in frame from the first base.

The library relied on the immunoSEQ multiplex PCR assay. The multiplex PCR relied on a mix of 60 forward primers for TCR Vbeta segments and 13 reverse primers for TCR Jbeta segments. The CDR3 region of rearranged TCR beta genes was amplified from genomic DNA by a multiplex PCR assay. On the Illumina HiSeq System, the amplified TCR beta libraries were sequenced as 87-base-pair reads. The paper's processing steps were these. A later analysis counted some 74 million unique TCR beta chains across the 666 repertoires, and approximately 11 million of these chains were shared by at least two donors. Raw reads were error-corrected and collapsed into unique sequences with a nearest-neighbor algorithm that merged closely related sequences to remove PCR and sequencing errors. Alignment of CDR3 sequences to IMGT reference sequences was used to assign V, D and J gene segments. For a sequence to be retained, a match of at least six nucleotides was required to both a V gene segment and a J gene segment. A rearrangement was called productive if the CDR3 had no stop codons and remained in frame with V and J, and every other rearrangement was called non-productive. CDR3 was defined by IMGT convention, running from the second conserved V-encoded cysteine to the conserved J-encoded phenylalanine. The earlier analysis of some 540 of the donors excluded any sequence lacking an unambiguous match to a single V gene segment. An earlier analysis of several hundred of the donors classified V segments as functional when productive rearrangements were above 56.7% and as segregating when the standard deviation between donors was above 5%. A statistical classification framework was built for diagnosing cytomegalovirus status from the catalog of TCR beta chain sequences. In a later analysis, V and J genes were assigned by comparing TCR nucleotide sequences against IMGT/GENE-DB human TR gene sequences. In a later analysis, CDR3 sequences and most-parsimonious VDJ recombination scenarios were assigned using the TCRdist pipeline. A later analysis defined each TCR beta chain by its CDR3 amino acid sequence plus V-gene family, and excluded reads lacking a unique V-gene family. To address suspected cross-contamination and a sequencing artifact, a later analysis removed several hundred highly shared, low-generation-probability nucleotide sequences. For each public chain, a later analysis derived a clonal expansion index from normalized ranks of inferred template counts within each repertoire. In a later analysis, generation probabilities were computed using a VDJ recombination model fitted to out-of-frame rearrangements, and the results were checked against IGoR. In a later analysis, hypergeometric tests were used to score TCR-TCR, TCR-HLA and TCR-CMV co-occurrence, with a repertoire-size bias correction applied to TCR pairs. A later analysis estimated false discovery rates by permuting HLA or CMV assignments 20 times. In a later analysis, co-occurring TCRs were grouped using DBSCAN, and TCRdist sequence similarity was added for clustering within HLA-allele-positive subsets. Repertoires with fewer than 30,000 or more than 120,000 public chains were left out of co-occurrence clustering, as were about five repertoires with anomalous nucleotide sharing. Here the immuneACCESS table is served through TCRdb, limited to in-frame sequences with V and J called. Missing clones are a known gap in these copies; in checked studies unresolved V genes cover under half, and the rest lacks a known reason. V, J and clone size are those of that table, while D and trimming were read from the DNA. This sample gives around 120,000 clones in total; 60% to 85% of them show up just once. The ten top clones hold 2.7% of the sample.

The sequence was obtained from a woman in her forties in good health and CMV-seropositive. The chain links TRBV19 with TRBJ1-5; TRBD1 could be the D gene, as 6 bases match. Sequenced input: PBMCs. This receptor carries the CDR3 CASSIDPGQINQPQHF. Here is the DNA: TGTGCCAGTAGTATAGACCCCGGACAGATCAATCAGCCCCAGCATTTT.